These T cell receptor beta chains were read from a single sample in a study of blood T cell repertoires in COVID-19. Clones were sequenced by immunoSEQ multiplex PCR, and TCRdb holds only the in-frame ones, with some missing. The data show about 140,000 clones, 78% seen once. Sequences were obtained from peripheral blood. These receptors were collected from an older woman with acute or convalescent COVID-19. Both conserved end residues are part of each CDR3. D genes are given only for firm matches. For some rows the clone size is stated as once, few or many, or as a class when expanded; others skip it.

D gene,V gene,clone size,J gene,CDR3 protein,CDR3 DNA
TRBD1,TRBV7-9,few,TRBJ1-6,CASRRTGDDSPLHF,TGTGCCAGCAGGAGGACAGGGGATGATTCACCCCTCCACTTT
NA,TRBV2,NA,TRBJ2-2,CASRGPNTGELFF,TGTGCCAGTAGGGGTCCGAACACCGGGGAGCTGTTTTTT
TRBD2,TRBV19,NA,TRBJ2-7,CATWTSGSYEQYF,TGTGCCACCTGGACTAGCGGGAGCTACGAGCAGTACTTC
NA,TRBV5-4,NA,TRBJ1-2,CASSSMRPGGESYTF,TGTGCCAGCAGCTCTATGCGGCCTGGGGGGGAAAGCTACACCTTC
NA,TRBV29-1,NA,TRBJ2-7,CSVLFYEQYF,TGCAGCGTTTTATTTTACGAGCAGTACTTC
TRBD2,TRBV3-1/TRBV3-2,NA,TRBJ2-5,CASSQKVLAGETQYF,TGTGCCAGCAGCCAAAAAGTCCTAGCGGGAGAGACCCAGTACTTC
NA,TRBV24-1,once,TRBJ2-5,CATSDAGLSETQYF,TGTGCCACCAGTGATGCAGGGTTATCGGAGACCCAGTACTTC
NA,TRBV19,NA,TRBJ2-3,CASSISGAGADTQYF,TGTGCCAGTAGTATATCAGGGGCCGGGGCAGATACGCAGTATTTT
NA,TRBV27,NA,TRBJ1-2,CASSFGGQHYGYTF,TGTGCCAGCAGTTTTGGGGGCCAGCACTATGGCTACACCTTC
TRBD2,TRBV23-1,NA,TRBJ2-5,CATPNSGPCYQETQYF,TGCGCCACCCCGAATAGCGGGCCGTGTTATCAAGAGACCCAGTACTTC
TRBD2,TRBV14,NA,TRBJ2-1,CASSQSPWGLAGVLKPNEQFF,TGTGCCAGCAGCCAATCTCCATGGGGACTAGCGGGAGTCTTGAAACCTAATGAGCAGTTCTTC
NA,TRBV2,NA,TRBJ1-4,CASSVEEKLFF,TGTGCCAGCAGTGTCGAGGAAAAACTGTTTTTT
TRBD2,TRBV10-1,NA,TRBJ2-7,CASPGTSGYEQYF,TGCGCCAGCCCCGGGACTAGCGGCTACGAGCAGTACTTC
TRBD1,TRBV9,NA,TRBJ1-1,CASSAGSTGVNTEAFF,TGTGCCAGCAGCGCCGGTTCGACAGGGGTGAACACTGAAGCTTTCTTT
NA,TRBV5-1,NA,TRBJ1-2,CASSPQGFGYTF,TGCGCCAGCAGCCCCCAGGGTTTTGGCTACACCTTC
NA,TRBV5-6,NA,TRBJ1-2,CASSPTADLSLNYGYTF,TGTGCCAGCAGCCCTACCGCGGACTTAAGTTTAAACTATGGCTACACCTTC
NA,TRBV5-1,NA,TRBJ1-3,CASSPEGDSGNTIYF,TGCGCCAGCAGCCCCGAGGGAGACTCTGGAAACACCATATATTTT
TRBD2,TRBV6-2/TRBV6-3,few,TRBJ2-3,CASSPWRLAGGVDTQYF,TGTGCCAGCAGCCCTTGGCGACTAGCGGGGGGGGTAGATACGCAGTATTTT
TRBD2,TRBV10-2,few,TRBJ2-7,CASSWGRSPAGAYEQYF,TGCGCCAGCTCTTGGGGACGATCCCCAGCGGGAGCCTACGAGCAGTACTTC
NA,TRBV19,few,TRBJ1-1,CASSIARWNTEAFF,TGTGCCAGTAGTATTGCGCGGTGGAACACTGAAGCTTTCTTT
NA,TRBV6-5,once,TRBJ1-6,CASTTQGDNSPLHF,TGTGCCAGCACTACACAGGGTGATAATTCACCCCTCCACTTT
NA,TRBV5-1,NA,TRBJ2-1,CASSQINEQFF,TGCGCCAGCAGCCAGATCAATGAGCAGTTCTTC
NA,TRBV5-1,once,TRBJ2-4,CASSLDREGDIQYF,TGCGCCAGCAGCTTGGATAGGGAAGGGGACATTCAGTACTTC
NA,TRBV30,NA,TRBJ1-2,CAWSLGGVTNYGYTF,TGTGCCTGGAGTCTTGGGGGGGTGACTAACTATGGCTACACCTTC
NA,TRBV5-1,NA,TRBJ2-3,CASSSATLKREHPTDTQYF,TGCGCCAGCAGCTCGGCCACTCTCAAACGGGAGCACCCCACAGATACGCAGTATTTT
TRBD1,TRBV5-1,NA,TRBJ2-2,CASSSGTGTGELFF,TGCGCCAGCAGTTCCGGGACAGGGACCGGGGAGCTGTTTTTT
NA,TRBV5-4,NA,TRBJ2-1,CASSSGTQLEQFF,TGTGCCAGCAGCTCAGGGACTCAACTGGAGCAGTTCTTC
NA,TRBV5-1,NA,TRBJ2-5,CASSLGAARVETQYF,TGCGCCAGCAGCTTGGGTGCAGCGCGGGTGGAGACCCAGTACTTC
TRBD2,TRBV28,NA,TRBJ2-3,CASSLRLAGTDTQYF,TGTGCCAGCAGTCTTAGACTAGCGGGGACAGATACGCAGTATTTT
NA,TRBV6-5,once,TRBJ2-2,CASSSRGLRTGELFF,TGTGCCAGCAGTAGTCGAGGGTTGAGAACCGGGGAGCTGTTTTTT
NA,TRBV5-6,NA,TRBJ1-2,CASSLEPVKGYTF,TGTGCCAGCAGCTTGGAACCAGTGAAAGGCTACACCTTC
NA,TRBV7-9,few,TRBJ1-4,CASSMTVTNEKLFF,TGTGCCAGCAGCATGACAGTAACTAATGAAAAACTGTTTTTT
TRBD1,TRBV6-4,NA,TRBJ1-2,CASRRDSYVEGYTF,TGTGCCAGCAGGCGGGACAGCTATGTGGAGGGCTACACCTTC
NA,TRBV18,NA,TRBJ2-1,CASSPSRGEDEQFF,TGTGCCAGCTCACCGAGCAGGGGGGAGGATGAGCAGTTCTTC
NA,TRBV19,NA,TRBJ1-2,CASSQARWDGYTF,TGTGCCAGTTCACAGGCGCGCTGGGATGGCTACACCTTC
NA,TRBV18,NA,TRBJ2-7,CASSPGMGAGLYEQYF,TGTGCCAGCTCACCGGGAATGGGGGCGGGTTTGTACGAGCAGTACTTC
TRBD2,TRBV6-6,NA,TRBJ2-7,CASSRLAGQTYEQYF,TGTGCCAGCAGTCGACTAGCGGGGCAAACCTACGAGCAGTACTTC
TRBD1,TRBV10-2,NA,TRBJ1-4,CATWTGDTTNEKLFF,TGCGCCACCTGGACAGGCGACACAACTAATGAAAAACTGTTTTTT
NA,TRBV11-3,once,TRBJ1-3,CASSSSFGNTIYF,TGTGCCAGCAGCTCGTCTTTCGGAAACACCATATATTTT
TRBD2,TRBV20-1,NA,TRBJ2-1,CSASRPGAGGLGEQFF,TGCAGTGCTAGTCGTCCGGGGGCGGGAGGACTGGGGGAGCAGTTCTTC
NA,TRBV7-2,NA,TRBJ1-3,CASSLGGVGRNTIYF,TGTGCCAGCAGCTTAGGGGGAGTGGGGAGAAACACCATATATTTT
NA,TRBV5-4,few,TRBJ2-1,CASSLEQRSNEQFF,TGTGCCAGCAGCTTGGAACAGCGGAGCAATGAGCAGTTCTTC
NA,TRBV5-1,NA,TRBJ2-1,CASSFDGTLNEQFF,TGCGCCAGCAGCTTCGACGGGACTCTGAATGAGCAGTTCTTC
NA,TRBV3-1/TRBV3-2,NA,TRBJ2-7,CASSRSYEQYF,TGTGCCAGCAGTCGTTCCTACGAGCAGTACTTC
TRBD1,TRBV3-1/TRBV3-2,few,TRBJ2-6,CASSEYRGIPSGANVLTF,TGTGCCAGCAGCGAATACAGGGGAATCCCCTCTGGGGCCAACGTCCTGACTTTC
NA,TRBV30,few,TRBJ1-5,CAWSVGPGQPQHF,TGTGCCTGGAGTGTAGGTCCGGGGCAGCCCCAGCATTTT